The clone carrying this T cell receptor beta chain was picked up a small number of times. This entry is derived from a study of control samples from healthy donors and cancer patients. Looked up from germline, CDR1 is SGHNT and CDR2 is YYREEE (reference sequence). The CDR3 has 14 amino acids. Unmatched junction bases numbered 4, after V lost 2 bases and J lost 4 bases. The table came from immunoSEQ multiplex PCR; TCRdb's copy has only in-frame clones and leaves some out. This table holds just under 75,000 clones, approximately 84% found once. The gene calls are TRBV5-4 and TRBJ2-7; 9 nucleotides agree with TRBD2. This TCR was recovered from a woman aged 50 to 65 in good health. Sequenced input: blood. This CDR3 reads CASSLAGGFYEQYF. The CDR3 DNA follows: TGTGCCAGCAGCTTAGCGGGAGGTTTTTACGAGCAGTACTTC.